This T cell receptor (beta chain) comes out of a study of long-term antiretroviral therapy in people with HIV. Trimming stripped 0 bases from V and 7 bases from J, with 12 bases between. The CDR3 is made up of 15 amino acids. The run of the v3.0 immunoSEQ assay was at survey level. Here immunoSEQ multiplex PCR was the method, and the copy in TCRdb shows in-frame clones only, minus some. The table shows fewer than 30,000 clones, with roughly 84% occurring only once. V is TRBV23-1 and J is TRBJ2-2; D remains unclear. TRBV23-1 is an open reading frame whose function is uncertain. The sequenced sample was unsorted PBMCs, obtained almost 2.9 years after starting antiretroviral therapy. This TCR derives from a man aged 30 to 39 with HIV. The CDR3, as DNA: TGCGCCAGCAGTCAATCGGCTGATGTTTTCGGGGAGCTGTTTTTT. This encodes CASSQSADVFGELFF.